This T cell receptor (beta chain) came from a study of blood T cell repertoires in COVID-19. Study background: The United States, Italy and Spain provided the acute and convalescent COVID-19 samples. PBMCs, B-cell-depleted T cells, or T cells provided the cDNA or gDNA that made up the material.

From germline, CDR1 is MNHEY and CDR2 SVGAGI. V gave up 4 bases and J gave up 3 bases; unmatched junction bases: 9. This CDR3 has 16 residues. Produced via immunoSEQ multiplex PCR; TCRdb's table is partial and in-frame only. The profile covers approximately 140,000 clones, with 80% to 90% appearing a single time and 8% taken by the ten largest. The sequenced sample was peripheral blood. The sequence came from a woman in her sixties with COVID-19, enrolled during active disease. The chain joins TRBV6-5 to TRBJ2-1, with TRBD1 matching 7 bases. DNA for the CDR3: TGTGCCAGCAGTTTGACAGGGTTGAACTACTACAATGAGCAGTTCTTC. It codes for CASSLTGLNYYNEQFF.